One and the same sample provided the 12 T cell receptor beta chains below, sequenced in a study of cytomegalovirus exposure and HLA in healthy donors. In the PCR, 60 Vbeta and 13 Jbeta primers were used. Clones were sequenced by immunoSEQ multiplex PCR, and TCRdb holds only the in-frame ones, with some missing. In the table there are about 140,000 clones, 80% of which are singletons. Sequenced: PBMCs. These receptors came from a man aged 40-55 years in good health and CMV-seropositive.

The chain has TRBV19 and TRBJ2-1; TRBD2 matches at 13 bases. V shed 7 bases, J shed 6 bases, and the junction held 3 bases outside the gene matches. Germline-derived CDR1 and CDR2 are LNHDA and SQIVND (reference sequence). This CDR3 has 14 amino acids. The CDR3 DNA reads TGTGCCAGTATCGGACTAGCGGGGGCCAATGAGCAGTTCTTC. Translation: CASIGLAGANEQFF.

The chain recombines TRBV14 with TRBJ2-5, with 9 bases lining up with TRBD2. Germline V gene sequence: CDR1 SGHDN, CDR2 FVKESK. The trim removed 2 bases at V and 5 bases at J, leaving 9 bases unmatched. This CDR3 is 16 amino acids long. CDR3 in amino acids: CASSQRVAGVGETQYF. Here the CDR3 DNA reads TGTGCCAGCAGCCAACGGGTAGCGGGGGTAGGGGAGACCCAGTACTTC.

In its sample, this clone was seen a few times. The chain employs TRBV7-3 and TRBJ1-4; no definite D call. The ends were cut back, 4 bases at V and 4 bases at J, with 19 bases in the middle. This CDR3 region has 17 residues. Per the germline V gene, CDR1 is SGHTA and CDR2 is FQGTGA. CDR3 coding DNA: TGTGCCAGCAGCTGCCCACTATTTAGACCCAGTAATGAAAAACTGTTTTTT. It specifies CASSCPLFRPSNEKLFF.

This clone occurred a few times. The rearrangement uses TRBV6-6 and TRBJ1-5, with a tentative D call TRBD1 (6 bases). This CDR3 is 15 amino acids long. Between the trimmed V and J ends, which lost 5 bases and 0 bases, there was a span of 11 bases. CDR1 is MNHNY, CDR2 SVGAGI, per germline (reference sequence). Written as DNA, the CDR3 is TGTGCCAGCAGTGGGACACCATATAGCAATCAGCCCCAGCATTTT. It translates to CASSGTPYSNQPQHF.

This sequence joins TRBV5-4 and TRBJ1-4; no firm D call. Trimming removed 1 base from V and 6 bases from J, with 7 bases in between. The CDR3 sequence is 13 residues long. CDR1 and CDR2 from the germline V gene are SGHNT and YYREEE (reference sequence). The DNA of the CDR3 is TGTGCCAGCAGCTTGTATACGGATGAAAAACTGTTTTTT. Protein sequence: CASSLYTDEKLFF. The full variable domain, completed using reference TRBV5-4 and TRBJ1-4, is ETGVTQSPTHLIKTRGQQVTLRCSSQSGHNTVSWYQQALGQGPQFIFQYYREEENGRGNFPPRFSGLQFPNYSSELNVNALELDDSALYLCASSLYTDEKLFFGSGTQLSVL.

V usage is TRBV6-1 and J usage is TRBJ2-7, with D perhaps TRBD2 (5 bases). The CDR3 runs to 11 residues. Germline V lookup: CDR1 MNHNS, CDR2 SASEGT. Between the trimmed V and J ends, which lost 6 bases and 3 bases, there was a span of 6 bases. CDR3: CASRDFYEQYF. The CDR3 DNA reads TGTGCCAGCAGGGACTTCTACGAGCAGTACTTC.

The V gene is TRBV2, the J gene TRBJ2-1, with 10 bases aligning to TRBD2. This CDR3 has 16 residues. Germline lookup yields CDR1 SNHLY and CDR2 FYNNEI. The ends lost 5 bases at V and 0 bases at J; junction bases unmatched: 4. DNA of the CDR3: TGTGCCAGCAGTTCAAGCGGGAGGGGCTCCTACAATGAGCAGTTCTTC. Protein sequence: CASSSSGRGSYNEQFF.

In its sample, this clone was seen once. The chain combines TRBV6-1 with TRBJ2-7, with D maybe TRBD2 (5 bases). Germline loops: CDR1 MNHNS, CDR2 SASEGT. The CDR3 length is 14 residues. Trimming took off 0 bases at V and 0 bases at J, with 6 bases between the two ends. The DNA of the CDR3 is TGTGCCAGCAGTGAAGCGAGGGACTCCTACGAGCAGTACTTC. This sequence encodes CASSEARDSYEQYF.

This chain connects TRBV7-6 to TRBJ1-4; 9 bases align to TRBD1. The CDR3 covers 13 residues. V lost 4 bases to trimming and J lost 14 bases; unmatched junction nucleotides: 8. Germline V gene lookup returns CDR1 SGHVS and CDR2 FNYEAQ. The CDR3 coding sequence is TGTGCCAGCAGCTCGGGACAGGGAGGGATTCTGTTTTTT. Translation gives CASSSGQGGILFF.

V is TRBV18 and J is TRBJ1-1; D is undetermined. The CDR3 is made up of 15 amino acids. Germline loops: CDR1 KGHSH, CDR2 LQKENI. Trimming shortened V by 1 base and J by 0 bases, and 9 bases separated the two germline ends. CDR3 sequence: CASSPLPGMNTEAFF. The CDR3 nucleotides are TGTGCCAGCTCACCACTTCCGGGGATGAACACTGAAGCTTTCTTT.

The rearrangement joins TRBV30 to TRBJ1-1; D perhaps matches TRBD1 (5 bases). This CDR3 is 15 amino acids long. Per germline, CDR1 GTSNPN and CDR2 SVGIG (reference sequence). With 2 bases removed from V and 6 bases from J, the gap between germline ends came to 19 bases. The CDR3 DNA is TGTGCCTGGAGTAACCCAGGGCCCCTAAGGGCTGAAGCTTTCTTT. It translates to CAWSNPGPLRAEAFF.

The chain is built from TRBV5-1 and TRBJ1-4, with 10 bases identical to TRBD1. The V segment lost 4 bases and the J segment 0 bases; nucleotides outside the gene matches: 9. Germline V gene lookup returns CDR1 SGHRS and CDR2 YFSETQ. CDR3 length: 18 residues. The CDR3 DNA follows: TGCGCCAGCAGCGGGGGGCGGACAGGGGGATCAACTAATGAAAAACTGTTTTTT. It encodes CASSGGRTGGSTNEKLFF.